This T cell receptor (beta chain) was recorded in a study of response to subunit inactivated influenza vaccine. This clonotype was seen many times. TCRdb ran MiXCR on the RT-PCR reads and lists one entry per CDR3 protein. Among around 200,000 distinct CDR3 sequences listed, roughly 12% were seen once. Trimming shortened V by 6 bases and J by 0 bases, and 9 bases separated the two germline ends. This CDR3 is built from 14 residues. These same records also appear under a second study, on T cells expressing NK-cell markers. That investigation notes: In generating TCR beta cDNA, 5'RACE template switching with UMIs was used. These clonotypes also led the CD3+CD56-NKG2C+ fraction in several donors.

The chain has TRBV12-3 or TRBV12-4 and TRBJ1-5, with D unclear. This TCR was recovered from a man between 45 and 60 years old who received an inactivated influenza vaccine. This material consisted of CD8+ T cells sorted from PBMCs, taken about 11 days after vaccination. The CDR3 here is CASRPEGSNQPQHF. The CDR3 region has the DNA TGTGCCAGCAGACCGGAGGGTAGCAATCAGCCCCAGCATTTT.